Listed here are 15 T cell receptor beta chains from one sample, sequenced in a study of cytomegalovirus exposure and HLA in healthy donors. The PCR ran on 60 Vbeta and 13 Jbeta primers. TCRdb keeps only in-frame clones here, not all; method: immunoSEQ multiplex PCR. The table lists under 130,000 clones, 76% of them singletons. Sequencing was done on a sample of PBMCs. The receptors here all came from a woman aged 18-35 years in good health and CMV-seropositive.

This clone came up once. This chain joins TRBV9 and TRBJ1-2; D unclear. CDR1 and CDR2 from the germline V gene are SGDLS and YYNGEE. The CDR3 has 15 residues. The ends were cut back, 0 bases at V and 1 base at J, with 10 bases in the middle. This CDR3 reads CASSVGMGLNYGYTF. In DNA, the CDR3 is TGTGCCAGCAGCGTAGGGATGGGCCTTAACTATGGCTACACCTTC.

This clone was recorded only once. V and J are TRBV7-2 and TRBJ1-1; D unclear. The germline V and J ends were trimmed by 1 base and 3 bases, with 9 bases remaining between them. Germline loops: CDR1 SGHTA, CDR2 FQGNSA. The CDR3 extends over 14 amino acids. In nucleotides, the CDR3 is TGTGCCAGCAGCTTAGAACCAAGAGACACTGAAGCTTTCTTT. Residues: CASSLEPRDTEAFF.

This clone occurred once. The chain uses TRBV5-1 and TRBJ2-7; 11 nucleotides line up with TRBD1. CDR3 size: 16 residues. J lost 4 bases, V lost 0 bases, and 6 bases had no gene match. Germline lookup yields CDR1 SGHRS and CDR2 YFSETQ. The CDR3 region has the DNA TGCGCCAGCAGCTTGGCATCGGACAGGGGGCTGTACGAGCAGTACTTC. Amino acid sequence: CASSLASDRGLYEQYF.

The chain couples TRBV14 to TRBJ1-2, with TRBD1 matching 8 bases. V shed 2 bases, J shed 7 bases, and the junction held 12 bases outside the gene matches. The CDR3 runs 16 residues. CDR1 is SGHDN and CDR2 is FVKESK in the germline V gene. As DNA, the CDR3 is TGTGCCAGCAGCCAAAGACCGGGACAGGTGCTCCTTGGCTACACCTTC. Translation gives CASSQRPGQVLLGYTF.

The DNA of the CDR3 is TGTGCCAGCACGGTAGCGGGGGAATACTACGAGCAGTACTTC. It encodes CASTVAGEYYEQYF. The genes are TRBV28 and TRBJ2-5, with 9 bases matching TRBD2. The J call may be mistaken, given a closer DNA end match to TRBJ2-7. The CDR3 spans 14 residues. In germline, CDR1 is MDHEN, CDR2 SYDVKM.

This sequence joins TRBV21-1 and TRBJ2-7; the DNA was not used to check the table's D call, TRBD2. TRBV21-1 is a known pseudogene. The length of the CDR3 is 14 residues. As DNA, the CDR3 is TGTGCCAGCAGCACTTTTAGCGGGAGATACGAGCAGTACTTC. Translating gives CASSTFSGRYEQYF.

The gene calls are TRBV5-1 and TRBJ2-5, with 8 bases that match TRBD2. V shed 7 bases and J 2 bases; nucleotides not matched to a gene: 10. Germline CDR1 is SGHRS and CDR2 is YFSETQ. This CDR3 contains 15 residues. CDR3 in DNA: TGCGCCAGCGCGTCGCGGGGGGAAAGACAAGAGACCCAGTACTTC. Translating gives CASASRGERQETQYF.

V usage is TRBV28 and J usage is TRBJ2-7; D uncertain. V lost 5 bases, J lost 4 bases, and 9 bases lay in between. The length of the CDR3 is 12 residues. The germline gives CDR1 MDHEN, CDR2 SYDVKM. CDR3 bases: TGTGCCAGCAGTCCCACGGAGTACGAGCAGTACTTC. Translation: CASSPTEYEQYF.

This clone came up once. The chain recombines TRBV7-6 with TRBJ2-1; 15 bases match TRBD2. The CDR3 totals 17 residues. V lost 3 bases to trimming and J lost 1 base; unmatched junction nucleotides: 1. Germline V gene lookup returns CDR1 SGHVS and CDR2 FNYEAQ. The CDR3 bases are TGTGCCAGCAGCTTGGGACTAGCGGGAGGATCCTACAATGAGCAGTTCTTC. As protein: CASSLGLAGGSYNEQFF.

The chain couples TRBV6-6 to TRBJ2-1; tentatively, D is TRBD2 (6 bases). This CDR3 has 15 amino acids. Trimming cost V 6 bases and J 3 bases, with 15 bases left between them. Germline V gene data show CDR1 as MNHNY and CDR2 as SVGAGI (reference sequence). CDR3 DNA: TGTGCCAGCAGGTCCCGGGACTGGGTCTACAATGAGCAGTTCTTC. Its translation is CASRSRDWVYNEQFF.

J is TRBJ2-2 and V is TRBV4-2; 10 bases line up with TRBD1. From germline, CDR1 is LGHNA and CDR2 YNFKEQ. V lost 1 base, J lost 3 bases, and 2 bases stayed unmatched. The CDR3 runs 16 residues. CDR3 sequence: CASSQGGTGDTGELFF. CDR3 bases: TGTGCCAGCAGCCAAGGGGGGACAGGGGACACCGGGGAGCTGTTTTTT.

J is TRBJ2-5 and V is TRBV5-1; 12 positions agree with TRBD2. Trimming cost V 3 bases and J 4 bases; bases outside gene matches: 7. CDR3 size: 16 residues. Germline lookup yields CDR1 SGHRS and CDR2 YFSETQ. This CDR3 reads CASSSFLAGGPETQYF. CDR3 nucleotides: TGCGCCAGCAGCTCGTTTCTAGCGGGGGGGCCAGAGACCCAGTACTTC. Full variable domain (rest looked up from reference TRBV5-1 and TRBJ2-5): KAGVTQTPRYLIKTRGQQVTLSCSPISGHRSVSWYQQTPGQGLQFLFEYFSETQRNKGNFPGRFSGRQFSNSRSEMNVSTLELGDSALYLCASSSFLAGGPETQYFGPGTRLLVL.

The chain uses TRBV11-2 and TRBJ2-7, with D hard to call. The CDR3 has 14 residues. Trimming left V 1 base short and J 3 bases short, with 10 bases between. Germline V gene sequence: CDR1 SGHAT, CDR2 FQNNGV. CDR3 in DNA: TGTGCCAGCAGCTTAGGGGCCCATTTCTACGAGCAGTACTTC. Translating it yields CASSLGAHFYEQYF.

The CDR3 DNA is TGTGCCAGCAGTCCATTAGACTATAATCAGCCCCAGCATTTT. Its protein is CASSPLDYNQPQHF. The chain couples TRBV27 to TRBJ1-5, with D hard to call. V lost 5 bases and J lost 4, with 12 bases in between. This CDR3 spans 14 amino acids. CDR1 MNHEY and CDR2 SMNVEV come from the germline V gene (reference sequence).

This clone was counted between two and nine times. This sequence joins TRBV6-5 and TRBJ1-2, with TRBD1 matching over 8 bases. J was trimmed by 4 bases and V by 8 bases; bases with no gene match: 9. Germline V lookup: CDR1 MNHEY, CDR2 SVGAGI. CDR3 length: 14 amino acids. The CDR3 DNA is TGTGCCAGCGGCTACAGGGGGGTGTCCTATGGCTACACCTTC. Amino acid sequence: CASGYRGVSYGYTF.